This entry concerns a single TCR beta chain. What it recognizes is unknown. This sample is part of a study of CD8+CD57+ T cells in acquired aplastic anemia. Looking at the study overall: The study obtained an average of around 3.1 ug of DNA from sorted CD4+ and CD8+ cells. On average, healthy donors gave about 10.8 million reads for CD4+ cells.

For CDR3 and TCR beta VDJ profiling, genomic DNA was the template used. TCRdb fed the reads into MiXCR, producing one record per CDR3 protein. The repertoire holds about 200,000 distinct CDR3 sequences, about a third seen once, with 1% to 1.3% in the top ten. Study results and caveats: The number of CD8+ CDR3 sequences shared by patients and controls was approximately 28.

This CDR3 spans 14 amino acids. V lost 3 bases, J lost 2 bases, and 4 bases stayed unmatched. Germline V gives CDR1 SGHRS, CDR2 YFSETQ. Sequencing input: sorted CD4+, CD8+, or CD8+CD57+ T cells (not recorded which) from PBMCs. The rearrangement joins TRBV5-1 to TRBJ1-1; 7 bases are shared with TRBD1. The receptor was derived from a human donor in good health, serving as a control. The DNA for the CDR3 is TGCGCCAGCAGCTGGGACAGAATTAACACTGAAGCTTTCTTT. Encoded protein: CASSWDRINTEAFF.